A selection of T cell receptor beta chains follows, all from one sample in a study of cytomegalovirus exposure and HLA in healthy donors. Sequencing used immunoSEQ multiplex PCR; TCRdb keeps in-frame clones, though not all of them. This table lists about 82,000 clones. The sequenced sample consisted of PBMCs. All receptors come from a woman in her thirties in good health and CMV-seronegative. Both conserved end residues are part of each CDR3. D genes are given only for firm matches.

TRBV4-2	NA	TRBJ2-5	CASSQEGTSLRETQYF	TGTGCCAGCAGCCAAGAAGGGACTTCGCTAAGGGAGACCCAGTACTTC
TRBV5-1	TRBD2	TRBJ2-2	CASSLGLAGVLGELFF	TGCGCCAGCAGCTTGGGCCTAGCGGGAGTCTTGGGGGAGCTGTTTTTT
TRBV2	NA	TRBJ1-1	CASSVQGIFEAFF	TGTGCCAGCAGTGTCCAGGGTATCTTTGAAGCTTTCTTT
TRBV6-1	TRBD1	TRBJ1-3	CASSDNRGRVTSGNTIYF	TGTGCCAGCAGTGATAACAGGGGGCGGGTAACCTCTGGAAACACCATATATTTT
TRBV4-1	TRBD2	TRBJ2-3	CASSPRGGAGTDTQYF	TGCGCCAGCAGCCCCCGGGGGGGGGCCGGCACAGATACGCAGTATTTT
TRBV5-1	TRBD1	TRBJ2-7	CASSLAGQGKGEQYF	TGCGCCAGCAGCTTGGCTGGACAGGGGAAGGGCGAGCAGTACTTC
TRBV27	TRBD2	TRBJ2-7	CASSFSLAGGYEQYF	TGTGCCAGCAGTTTCTCGCTAGCGGGAGGCTACGAGCAGTACTTC
TRBV6-5	TRBD1	TRBJ1-2	CASRQTGPINYGYTF	TGTGCCAGCAGGCAGACAGGGCCCATTAACTATGGCTACACCTTC
TRBV30	NA	TRBJ1-3	CACTLSGNTIYF	TGTGCCTGCACCCTATCTGGAAACACCATATATTTT
TRBV18	TRBD1	TRBJ2-1	CASSTPGQGYEQFF	TGTGCCAGCTCAACGCCGGGACAGGGCTATGAGCAGTTCTTC
TRBV6-1	TRBD1	TRBJ1-5	CASNDRVVDQPQHF	TGTGCCAGCAATGACAGGGTTGTGGATCAGCCCCAGCATTTT
TRBV14	NA	TRBJ1-3	CASSQDSSSGNTIYF	TGTGCCAGCAGCCAAGATTCGTCCTCTGGAAACACCATATATTTT
TRBV4-1	NA	TRBJ2-1	CASSPEVDYNEQFF	TGCGCCAGCAGCCCGGAGGTCGACTACAATGAGCAGTTCTTC
TRBV19	TRBD1	TRBJ1-2	CASVGQGARSDGYTF	TGTGCCAGCGTAGGACAGGGGGCCCGATCGGATGGCTACACCTTC
TRBV6-1	TRBD1	TRBJ1-1	CASRWDRVNTEAFF	TGTGCCAGCAGGTGGGACAGGGTGAACACTGAAGCTTTCTTT
TRBV5-7	NA	TRBJ1-4	CASSPGEYKLFF	TGTGCCAGCAGCCCAGGGGAGTACAAACTGTTTTTT
TRBV7-9	TRBD2	TRBJ2-1	CASSLGSGTYNEQFF	TGTGCCAGCAGCTTAGGTAGCGGGACCTACAATGAGCAGTTCTTC
TRBV4-1	TRBD1	TRBJ2-5	CASSLTQGARETQYF	TGCGCCAGCAGCCTAACACAGGGGGCGCGAGAGACCCAGTACTTC
TRBV18	NA	TRBJ1-3	CASSPLGSSGNTIYF	TGTGCCAGCTCCCCTCTGGGCTCCTCTGGAAACACCATATATTTT
TRBV19	TRBD1	TRBJ1-1	CASTLTGGVEAFF	TGTGCCAGTACCTTGACAGGGGGCGTTGAAGCTTTCTTT
TRBV5-6	TRBD2	TRBJ2-1	CASSPDSGGSYNEQFF	TGTGCCAGCAGCCCCGATAGCGGGGGGTCCTACAATGAGCAGTTCTTC
TRBV11-2	NA	TRBJ1-2	CASSSLTASNYGYTF	TGTGCCAGCAGCTCACTGACAGCTTCTAACTATGGCTACACCTTC
TRBV6-1	NA	TRBJ1-4	CASKGQLNEKLFF	TGTGCCAGCAAGGGGCAGCTTAATGAAAAACTGTTTTTT
TRBV7-2	TRBD2	TRBJ2-3	CASSDGGGDTQYF	TGTGCCAGCAGCGACGGGGGAGGGGATACGCAGTATTTT
TRBV19	TRBD1	TRBJ1-1	CASSGTEGTEAFF	TGTGCCAGTAGCGGGACAGAGGGGACTGAAGCTTTCTTT
TRBV19	TRBD2	TRBJ2-1	CASSIGSGSRDEQFF	TGTGCCAGTAGTATAGGTAGCGGGAGTAGGGATGAGCAGTTCTTC
TRBV19	NA	TRBJ1-2	CASSIASPGAGFNYGYTF	TGTGCCAGTAGTATCGCTAGCCCCGGAGCAGGATTTAACTATGGCTACACCTTC
TRBV6-5	NA	TRBJ2-3	CATIRGFGTDTQYF	TGTGCCACCATCCGGGGGTTCGGCACAGATACGCAGTATTTT
TRBV2	TRBD2	TRBJ2-5	CASSDEAGEQETQYF	TGTGCCAGCAGTGATGAGGCGGGGGAACAAGAGACCCAGTACTTC
TRBV5-1	NA	TRBJ1-1	CASSPGGGPNTEAFF	TGCGCCAGCAGCCCGGGCGGGGGGCCGAACACTGAAGCTTTCTTT
TRBV5-5	NA	TRBJ1-1	CASSLAAVNTEAFF	TGTGCCAGCAGCTTGGCTGCGGTGAACACTGAAGCTTTCTTT
TRBV4-1	NA	TRBJ1-5	CASSQDGAGRNQPQHF	TGCGCCAGCAGCCAAGATGGGGCAGGGAGGAATCAGCCCCAGCATTTT
TRBV19	NA	TRBJ1-6	CASVSLGTHNSPLHF	TGTGCCAGTGTGAGTCTCGGGACACATAATTCACCCCTCCACTTT
TRBV19	NA	TRBJ1-4	CASSITRISEKLFF	TGTGCCAGTAGTATCACGAGGATCAGTGAAAAACTGTTTTTT
TRBV5-1	TRBD2	TRBJ2-3	CASSWGTSGTDTQYF	TGCGCCAGCAGCTGGGGGACTAGCGGCACAGATACGCAGTATTTT
TRBV5-4	TRBD2	TRBJ2-7	CASSESSGMPRDEQYF	TGTGCCAGCAGCGAATCTAGCGGGATGCCCCGGGACGAGCAGTACTTC
TRBV6-6	TRBD2	TRBJ2-7	CASSFSLAGGPGEQYF	TGTGCCAGCAGTTTCTCCCTGGCGGGAGGGCCGGGGGAGCAGTACTTC
TRBV29-1	TRBD2	TRBJ2-5	CSVPRAGGSGETQYF	TGCAGCGTTCCCCGGGCGGGAGGTTCGGGAGAGACCCAGTACTTC
TRBV7-9	TRBD1	TRBJ1-1	CASSLGQPNTEAFF	TGTGCCAGCAGCCTGGGACAGCCGAACACTGAAGCTTTCTTT
TRBV5-1	NA	TRBJ1-4	CASSLQASTNEKLFF	TGCGCCAGCAGCTTACAGGCCTCAACTAATGAAAAACTGTTTTTT
TRBV7-2	NA	TRBJ2-3	CASSPPFSGSHRTQYF	TGTGCCAGCAGCCCTCCGTTTAGCGGCTCCCACCGTACGCAGTATTTT
TRBV4-1	TRBD2	TRBJ2-3	CASSRGLAPDKQYF	TGCGCCAGCAGCCGCGGACTAGCGCCAGATAAGCAGTATTTT
TRBV5-4	TRBD2	TRBJ2-2	CASSYPGLAGEKAGELFF	TGTGCCAGCAGCTACCCTGGACTAGCGGGAGAGAAGGCCGGGGAGCTGTTTTTT
TRBV7-2	NA	TRBJ1-1	CASSQVGGKDEAFF	TGTGCCAGCAGCCAAGTAGGGGGTAAGGATGAAGCTTTCTTT
TRBV4-1	NA	TRBJ2-1	CASSQDSAGEQFF	TGCGCCAGCAGCCAAGATTCAGCGGGTGAGCAGTTCTTC
TRBV7-6	TRBD2	TRBJ2-5	CASSPRTSGMWRESVTQYF	TGTGCCAGCAGCCCCCGGACTAGCGGGATGTGGAGGGAAAGTGTGACCCAGTACTTC
TRBV19	NA	TRBJ2-3	CASSMGGSDTQYF	TGTGCCAGTAGTATGGGGGGTTCAGATACGCAGTATTTT
TRBV9	TRBD1	TRBJ1-2	CASSADRAYGYTF	TGTGCCAGCAGCGCGGACAGGGCCTATGGCTACACCTTC
TRBV27	NA	TRBJ2-7	CASKLASSAYEQYF	TGTGCCAGCAAACTGGCCTCCAGCGCCTACGAGCAGTACTTC
TRBV19	NA	TRBJ2-1	CASTRGGLVGNEQFF	TGTGCCAGTACCCGAGGCGGGCTAGTCGGCAATGAGCAGTTCTTC
TRBV2	TRBD2	TRBJ2-7	CASTLAGSSYEQYF	TGTGCCAGCACTTTAGCGGGTTCTTCCTACGAGCAGTACTTC